Below, 8 T cell receptor beta chains from the same sample are listed, as sequenced in a study of shared clonotypes between healthy human individuals. Profiled with immunoSEQ multiplex PCR; TCRdb holds only in-frame clones, not every one. The profile shows roughly 500,000 clones, about 96% of them singletons. Sequenced material: naive CD4+ T cells sorted from blood. The subset: CD45RA+ positively selected. These receptors were collected from a woman between 25 and 40 years old in good health.

The rearrangement links TRBV5-4 to TRBJ2-7; 13 bases are shared with TRBD2. V was pared by 4 bases and J by 5 bases, with 9 bases of the junction left unmatched. Germline values: CDR1 SGHNT, CDR2 YYREEE (reference sequence). The CDR3 is made up of 16 amino acids. CDR3 amino acids: CASSTRTSGSFDEQYF. The CDR3, as DNA: TGTGCCAGCAGCACAAGGACTAGCGGGAGTTTTGACGAGCAGTACTTC.

V gene TRBV29-1 combines with J gene TRBJ1-5; TRBD1 matches 9 bases. Germline V gene lookup returns CDR1 SQVTM and CDR2 ANQGSEA. V lost 6 bases to trimming and J lost 3 bases; unmatched junction nucleotides: 3. The CDR3 spans 13 residues. The chain's CDR3 is CSVTGGVNQPQHF. In DNA, the CDR3 is TGCAGCGTGACAGGGGGGGTCAATCAGCCCCAGCATTTT.

J is TRBJ2-5 and V is TRBV4-1; D remains unclear. The DNA end is a closer match to TRBJ2-7, so the J assignment may be wrong. This CDR3 contains 15 residues. Germline values: CDR1 MGHRA, CDR2 YSYEKL. CDR3 protein: CASSQDPTASYEQYF. The CDR3 nucleotides are TGCGCCAGCAGCCAAGATCCCACAGCCTCCTACGAGCAGTACTTC.

The chain recombines TRBV11-2 with TRBJ2-3, with TRBD2 identical over 9 bases. The CDR3 length is 15 residues. Germline lookup yields CDR1 SGHAT and CDR2 FQNNGV. The V gene end was trimmed by 6 bases and the J gene end by 0 bases; junction bases not matched to a gene: 4. The CDR3 sequence: CASRFSGRSTDTQYF. CDR3 DNA: TGTGCCAGCAGATTTAGCGGGAGAAGCACAGATACGCAGTATTTT.

The rearrangement joins TRBV7-8 to TRBJ2-5; TRBD1 matches at 7 bases. V lost 5 bases, J lost 6 bases, and 9 bases stayed unmatched. The CDR3 consists of 14 residues. The germline CDR1 and CDR2 sequences are SGHVS and FQNEAQ. The CDR3 nucleotides read TGTGCCAGCAGCAGAACAGGACAGGTTAAGACCCAGTACTTC. Residues: CASSRTGQVKTQYF.

The V and J genes are TRBV7-8 and TRBJ1-4; TRBD1 aligns across 8 bases. The CDR3 is made up of 14 amino acids. V trimming: 5 bases; J trimming: 7 bases; junction bases outside the gene matches: 6. Germline loops: CDR1 SGHVS, CDR2 FQNEAQ. The CDR3 sequence is CASSSRTGTEKLFF. The CDR3 bases are TGTGCCAGCAGCAGCAGGACAGGGACTGAAAAACTGTTTTTT.

This chain joins TRBV21-1 and TRBJ1-3. TRBV21-1 is termed a pseudogene. The CDR3 spans 15 residues. The CDR3 sequence is CASSPEEGCGNTIYF. Here the CDR3 DNA reads TGTGCCAGCAGCCCCGAGGAGGGTTGTGGAAACACCATATATTTT.

The gene calls are TRBV7-9 and TRBJ2-6; 7 positions match TRBD1. Germline-derived CDR1 and CDR2 are SEHNR and FQNEAQ (reference sequence). This CDR3 region has 16 residues. After removal of 5 bases from V and 2 bases from J, the junction contained 6 bases not matched to a gene. The CDR3 region has the DNA TGTGCCAGCAGCGGCCGGGACAGAACTGGGGCCAACGTCCTGACTTTC. Encoded protein: CASSGRDRTGANVLTF.